Listed below are T cell receptor beta chains from one sample, sequenced in a study of blood T cell repertoires in COVID-19. TCRdb's copy holds only in-frame clones and misses some; the assay was immunoSEQ multiplex PCR. The sample lists over 95,000 clones; about 85% were seen once. The sequencing sample was made of peripheral blood. The origin of the receptors is an older woman with COVID-19, enrolled during active disease. The CDR3 runs from the conserved cysteine through the conserved F or W. The D gene is left open where the match is weak. Only part of the rows carry a size: once, few, many, or a class if the clone is expanded.

TRBD1	14	TRBV5-1	TRBJ2-7	.	CASSKGQYSYEQYF	TGCGCCAGCAGCAAGGGACAGTACTCCTACGAGCAGTACTTC
TRBD2	16	TRBV9	TRBJ2-3	.	CASSDGTSWSTDTQYF	TGTGCCAGCAGCGATGGGACTAGCTGGAGCACAGATACGCAGTATTTT
.	15	TRBV5-1	TRBJ1-1	once	CASSSRPGEYTEAFF	TGCGCCAGCAGCTCCCGTCCGGGGGAGTACACTGAAGCTTTCTTT
TRBD1	16	TRBV27	TRBJ1-2	.	CASSRLRDREDYGYTF	TGTGCCAGCAGCCGACTCCGGGACAGGGAGGACTATGGCTACACCTTC
.	14	TRBV25-1	TRBJ1-1	.	CASAPQAMNTEAFF	TGTGCCAGCGCCCCCCAGGCGATGAACACTGAAGCTTTCTTT
.	12	TRBV29-1	TRBJ1-2	once	CSVPGSNYGYTF	TGCAGCGTTCCAGGATCTAACTATGGCTACACCTTC
.	14	TRBV6-5	TRBJ2-7	few	CASSYFTGIDEQYF	TGTGCCAGCAGTTACTTTACCGGGATAGACGAGCAGTACTTC
.	14	TRBV3-1/TRBV3-2	TRBJ2-2	.	CASSQGQSTGELFF	TGTGCCAGCAGCCAAGGGCAGTCCACCGGGGAGCTGTTTTTT
.	14	TRBV5-1	TRBJ1-2	few	CASSLGVSNYGYTF	TGCGCCAGCAGCTTAGGAGTGTCTAACTATGGCTACACCTTC
.	15	TRBV9	TRBJ2-1	.	CASSVAGRVQGEQFF	TGTGCCAGCAGCGTAGCGGGTCGAGTACAAGGTGAGCAGTTCTTC
TRBD1	15	TRBV9	TRBJ1-1	.	CASSVNGQGNTEAFF	TGTGCCAGCAGCGTAAATGGACAGGGGAACACTGAAGCTTTCTTT
.	15	TRBV27	TRBJ1-3	.	CASSIAGISGNTIYF	TGTGCCAGCAGTATAGCAGGGATCTCTGGAAACACCATATATTTT
TRBD1	15	TRBV18	TRBJ1-1	.	CASSLTTGEVTEAFF	TGTGCCAGCTCACTAACGACAGGGGAGGTCACTGAAGCTTTCTTT
.	16	TRBV29-1	TRBJ2-1	.	CSVGGGGLSSYNEQFF	TGCAGCGTTGGCGGAGGAGGGTTGAGCTCCTACAATGAGCAGTTCTTC
TRBD1	15	TRBV5-6	TRBJ1-1	.	CASSITGGYFTEAFF	TGTGCCAGCAGCATAACAGGGGGCTATTTTACTGAAGCTTTCTTT
.	17	TRBV7-2	TRBJ2-7	.	CASSQRPGLLISYEQYF	TGTGCCAGCAGCCAACGACCGGGACTTCTAATCTCCTACGAGCAGTACTTC
.	12	TRBV28	TRBJ1-2	.	CASSLGGYGYTF	TGTGCCAGCAGTCTAGGAGGTTATGGCTACACCTTC
.	17	TRBV4-2	TRBJ1-2	.	CASSQVEAPGRAYGYTF	TGTGCCAGCAGCCAAGTTGAAGCCCCTGGCAGGGCCTATGGCTACACCTTC
.	16	TRBV5-5	TRBJ1-1	.	CASSLYGREYYTEAFF	TGTGCCAGCAGCTTGTATGGCAGGGAATATTACACTGAAGCTTTCTTT
.	17	TRBV18	TRBJ1-1	.	CASSRRVPEELNTEAFF	TGTGCCAGCTCACGCCGGGTCCCAGAGGAGCTGAACACTGAAGCTTTCTTT
TRBD1	15	TRBV5-4	TRBJ2-7	once	CASSLGQGMAYEQYF	TGTGCCAGCAGCTTGGGACAGGGTATGGCCTACGAGCAGTACTTC
TRBD1	15	TRBV5-1	TRBJ2-5	.	CASSLQNRGLETQYF	TGCGCCAGCAGCTTACAAAACAGGGGGCTGGAGACCCAGTACTTC
.	15	TRBV10-3	TRBJ1-3	.	CAISEDSFPGNTIYF	TGTGCCATCAGTGAGGACAGTTTCCCTGGAAACACCATATATTTT
.	13	TRBV6-5	TRBJ1-2	.	CASKRGEDYGYTF	TGTGCCAGCAAACGGGGAGAGGACTATGGCTACACCTTC
.	13	TRBV10-2	TRBJ1-1	once	CASSEGGFTEAFF	TGCGCCAGCAGTGAGGGCGGGTTCACTGAAGCTTTCTTT
.	14	TRBV9	TRBJ1-5	.	CASSVESDNQPQHF	TGTGCCAGCAGCGTAGAAAGCGACAATCAGCCCCAGCATTTT
TRBD1	14	TRBV29-1	TRBJ1-1	.	CSVGDRGIGTEAFF	TGCAGCGTGGGGGACAGGGGAATAGGGACTGAAGCTTTCTTT
.	16	TRBV3-1/TRBV3-2	TRBJ1-1	.	CASSQEGITGGVRAFF	TGTGCCAGCAGCCAAGAGGGGATTACAGGAGGGGTTCGAGCTTTCTTT
.	16	TRBV7-6	TRBJ1-1	.	CASSSYTTGLNTEAFF	TGTGCCAGCAGCTCGTACACTACAGGGCTGAACACTGAAGCTTTCTTT
.	14	TRBV30	TRBJ1-5	.	CAWSIGQFNQPQHF	TGTGCCTGGAGCATAGGACAATTCAATCAGCCCCAGCATTTT
.	14	TRBV19	TRBJ1-4	.	CASSMYGANEKLFF	TGTGCCAGTAGTATGTACGGGGCTAATGAAAAACTGTTTTTT
.	14	TRBV30	TRBJ1-4	.	CAWSQASTNEKLFF	TGTGCCTGGAGTCAGGCCTCAACTAATGAAAAACTGTTTTTT
.	15	TRBV11-2	TRBJ1-1	.	CASSLGAGVNTEAFF	TGTGCCAGCAGCTTAGGGGCAGGGGTGAACACTGAAGCTTTCTTT
.	16	TRBV13	TRBJ2-2	.	CASSLDSGRVTGELFF	TGTGCCAGCAGCTTAGATTCGGGTCGGGTCACCGGGGAGCTGTTTTTT
TRBD1	19	TRBV14	TRBJ1-3	.	CASSQDWVVDRGSGNTIYF	TGTGCCAGCAGCCAAGATTGGGTTGTCGACAGGGGCTCTGGAAACACCATATATTTT
.	15	TRBV5-1	TRBJ1-2	.	CASSLQSTVGYGYTF	TGCGCCAGCAGCCTACAGAGTACTGTTGGCTATGGCTACACCTTC
TRBD1	17	TRBV5-1	TRBJ1-1	.	CASSSGDRAVGHTEAFF	TGCGCCAGCAGCAGCGGGGACAGGGCGGTGGGTCACACTGAAGCTTTCTTT
.	14	TRBV9	TRBJ2-7	.	CASGAGLVRDEQYF	TGTGCCAGCGGGGCGGGGCTGGTTCGAGACGAGCAGTACTTC
TRBD1	16	TRBV7-2	TRBJ1-5	.	CASSFVRTGGNQPQHF	TGTGCCAGCAGCTTCGTTCGGACAGGGGGCAATCAGCCCCAGCATTTT
.	12	TRBV30	TRBJ2-7	.	CAWSAYSYEQYF	TGTGCCTGGAGTGCCTACTCCTACGAGCAGTACTTC
TRBD1	15	TRBV7-2	TRBJ1-2	.	CASSSRTGETHGYTF	TGTGCCAGCAGCTCTCGGACAGGGGAAACTCATGGCTACACCTTC